This entry lists 21 T cell receptor beta chains sequenced from one sample in a study of shared clonotypes between healthy human individuals (TCRdb year 2020). The library was obtained by the immunoSEQ multiplex PCR assay. In TCRdb, the immuneACCESS table is reduced to in-frame sequences with V and J assigned. These tables do not hold every clone; where another copy was compared, an unresolved V gene accounts for under half, and the others remain unexplained. The sample has approximately 500,000 clones on record, approximately 84% of them singletons. The ten top clones hold roughly 12% of the sample. The sample consisted of PBMCs. The receptors shown here come from a woman between 40 and 55 years old in good health. Some clones in this sample may be carry-over from other donors' samples.

The J gene is TRBJ2-6, the V gene TRBV4-1; D is unclear. Trimming took off 3 bases at V and 4 bases at J, with 7 bases between the two ends. The CDR3 runs 14 residues. CDR1 is MGHRA, CDR2 YSYEKL, per germline. The CDR3 coding sequence is TGCGCCAGCAGCCACTCGTCCGGGGCCAACGTCCTGACTTTC. Residues: CASSHSSGANVLTF.

The V call is TRBV7-2, the J call TRBJ2-2; 10 bases match TRBD2. V was clipped by 3 bases and J by 4 bases; unmatched bases: 5. Germline CDR1 reads SGHTA; CDR2 reads FQGNSA. The CDR3 is 16 residues long. The CDR3 is CASSLLAGVSTGELFF. The CDR3 DNA follows: TGTGCCAGCAGCTTGCTAGCGGGAGTGAGCACCGGGGAGCTGTTTTTT.

The chain is built from TRBV5-1 and TRBJ2-3; TRBD1 or TRBD2 may be the D gene (5 bases each). Germline CDR1 is SGHRS and CDR2 is YFSETQ. The CDR3 has 15 residues. With 0 bases removed from V and 4 bases from J, the gap between germline ends came to 12 bases. This CDR3 reads CASSLAEGSADTQYF. The DNA of the CDR3 is TGCGCCAGCAGCTTGGCCGAGGGGTCGGCAGATACGCAGTATTTT.

The chain has TRBV5-1 and TRBJ2-3; 11 positions match TRBD1. Trimming took 3 bases from V and 1 from J; bases not matched to a gene: 1. The V gene's germline CDR1 is SGHRS and CDR2 YFSETQ. The CDR3 totals 15 residues. This chain's CDR3 is CASSSGQGGTDTQYF. CDR3 sequence (DNA): TGCGCCAGCAGCTCGGGACAGGGGGGCACAGATACGCAGTATTTT.

This clone has only one observation. The rearrangement uses TRBV7-9 and TRBJ2-1; D unresolved. V gave up 4 bases and J gave up 9 bases, with 7 bases separating them. Germline assignment: CDR1 SEHNR and CDR2 FQNEAQ (reference sequence). This CDR3 is built from 11 residues. The CDR3 DNA sequence: TGTGCCAGCAGCTCCTTGAGTGAGCAGTTCTTC. Translated: CASSSLSEQFF.

Worth noting for this clone: A far larger clone is one nucleotide away, so this likely arose from a read error. The chain carries TRBV5-4 and TRBJ2-3; no firm D call. Germline CDR1 and CDR2: SGHNT and YYREEE (reference sequence). The CDR3 covers 12 residues. Trimming left V 3 bases short and J 9 bases short, with 11 bases between. In DNA, the CDR3 is TGTGCCAGCAGCTCCAAGGGTCCGACGCAGTATTTT. Translating gives CASSSKGPTQYF.

Of note for this clone: This could be a read error, since a much larger clone is one nucleotide away. This chain joins TRBV19 and TRBJ2-1; D perhaps matches TRBD1 (5 bases). Trimming shortened V by 0 bases and J by 7 bases, and 10 bases separated the two germline ends. This CDR3 comprises 14 residues. Germline V gene data show CDR1 as LNHDA and CDR2 as SQIVND (reference sequence). The DNA of the CDR3 is TGTGCCAGTAGTATAGATATGGGGCGTAATGAGCAGTTCTTC. It yields the protein CASSIDMGRNEQFF.

The rearrangement links TRBV7-8 to TRBJ2-2, with unresolved D. In germline, CDR1 is SGHVS, CDR2 FQNEAQ. Trimming removed 2 bases at V and 2 bases at J, with 9 bases between. CDR3 length: 15 amino acids. The DNA for the CDR3 is TGTGCCAGCAGCTTAATTTCATCAAACACCGGGGAGCTGTTTTTT. Translated: CASSLISSNTGELFF.

About this clone: A far larger clone is one nucleotide away, so this likely arose from a read error. Other DNA sequences in the sample encode the same CDR3. V and J are TRBV7-9 and TRBJ2-1; D not certain. CDR1 and CDR2 (germline): SEHNR, FQNEAQ (reference sequence). The CDR3 extends over 15 amino acids. CDR3 amino acids: CASSLVPEAYNERFF. The DNA for the CDR3 is TGTGCCAGCAGCTTAGTTCCAGAGGCCTACAATGAGCGGTTCTTC.

The chain recombines TRBV10-3 with TRBJ2-3, with D possibly TRBD2 on 6 matching bases. This CDR3 is built from 14 residues. V lost 0 bases to trimming and J lost 6 bases, with 10 bases between them. Germline lookup yields CDR1 ENHRY and CDR2 SYGVKD. The CDR3 nucleotides are TGTGCCATCAGTGAGTCGGGGGGTTCGGATACGCAGTATTTT. Translating it yields CAISESGGSDTQYF.

The chain carries TRBV27 and TRBJ2-3; 7 bases map to TRBD2. CDR3 length: 12 residues. Germline lookup yields CDR1 MNHEY and CDR2 SMNVEV (reference sequence). The CDR3 bases are TGTGCTCCAGCGGGGAGCACAGATACGCAGTATTTT. It translates to CAPAGSTDTQYF.

The V and J genes are TRBV4-2 and TRBJ2-7; possibly TRBD2 for D (6 bases). Germline V gene sequence: CDR1 LGHNA, CDR2 YNFKEQ. Between the trimmed V and J ends, which lost 0 bases and 2 bases, there was a span of 14 bases. CDR3 size: 16 residues. The CDR3: CASSQELTSRTYEQYF. The CDR3 DNA reads TGTGCCAGCAGCCAAGAGTTAACTAGCAGAACCTACGAGCAGTACTTC.

V is TRBV7-2 and J is TRBJ2-7, with 10 bases fitting TRBD1. Germline CDR1 reads SGHTA; CDR2 reads FQGNSA. J gave up 5 bases and V 5 bases, and 6 bases lay outside the gene matches. The CDR3 is made up of 14 amino acids. CDR3: CASSDRDRGNEQYF. CDR3 coding DNA: TGTGCCAGCAGCGACCGGGACAGGGGAAACGAGCAGTACTTC.

The table lists this clone with a count of one. The chain couples TRBV15 to TRBJ1-1; no definite D call. The V end lost 0 bases, the J end lost 1 base, and 12 bases lay between the germline ends. Germline V gives CDR1 LNHNV, CDR2 YYDKDF (reference sequence). The CDR3 contains 16 residues. The CDR3 DNA reads as TGTGCCACCAGCAGAGAATCCACCGGGAGGAACACTGAAGCTTTCTTT. Translation: CATSRESTGRNTEAFF.

The chain employs TRBV7-9 and TRBJ2-2, with D maybe TRBD2 (5 bases). The CDR3 loop spans 17 amino acids. Trimming left V 5 bases short and J 0 bases short, with 16 bases between. Per the germline V gene, CDR1 is SEHNR and CDR2 is FQNEAQ (reference sequence). CDR3 amino acids: CASSLVGGPTNTGELFF. In nucleotides, the CDR3 is TGTGCCAGCAGCCTCGTAGGAGGACCTACGAACACCGGGGAGCTGTTTTTT.

The chain joins TRBV6-6 to TRBJ1-5, with TRBD1 as a possible D gene (5 bases). The CDR3 runs 13 residues. Trimming took off 4 bases at V and 7 bases at J, with 11 bases between the two ends. CDR1 and CDR2 (germline): MNHNY, SVGAGI (reference sequence). Here the CDR3 DNA reads TGTGCCAGCAGTTCACGGGGGGGGCAGCCCCAGCATTTT. It codes for CASSSRGGQPQHF.

Points on this clone: It differs at one base from a far larger clone, so likely a read error. The chain links TRBV28 to TRBJ2-7; 7 nucleotides match TRBD2. This CDR3 spans 17 amino acids. J was trimmed by 0 bases and V by 2 bases; bases with no gene match: 10. The V gene's germline CDR1 is MDHEN and CDR2 SYDVKM. The CDR3 DNA sequence: TGTGCCAGCAGTTTAATTATAGGCGGGAGAACCTCCTACGAGCAGTACTTC. Its protein product is CASSLIIGGRTSYEQYF.

This clone has a count of ten or more. This same CDR3 is encoded by further DNA sequences in the sample. The gene calls are TRBV28 and TRBJ1-2, with 7 bases fitting TRBD1. The CDR3 consists of 15 residues. The trim removed 5 bases at V and 6 bases at J, leaving 12 bases unmatched. Germline V gene lookup returns CDR1 MDHEN and CDR2 SYDVKM. The CDR3 sequence is CASSPFIGGANGYTF. CDR3 nucleotide sequence: TGTGCCAGCAGTCCCTTTATAGGGGGCGCGAATGGCTACACCTTC.

This chain joins TRBV10-2 and TRBJ2-1; TRBD2 matches at 11 bases. CDR3 length equals 16 residues. J was trimmed by 8 bases and V by 7 bases; bases with no gene match: 13. The germline V gene encodes CDR1 WSHSY and CDR2 SAAADI. The CDR3 coding sequence is TGCGCCAGCATCGCTAGCGGGAGGTGGTCGGGGGATGAGCAGTTCTTC. Encoded protein: CASIASGRWSGDEQFF.

For the CDR3, the DNA is TGTGCCAGCAGTTTATCCGCCGGGGGGAACACTGAAGCTTTCTTT. This sequence encodes CASSLSAGGNTEAFF. V gene TRBV28 combines with J gene TRBJ1-1, with a possible D match to TRBD1 (5 bases). Deletions cut 1 base from V and 1 base from J, with 10 bases between. The germline V gene has CDR1 MDHEN and CDR2 SYDVKM. The CDR3 totals 15 residues. The complete variable domain, with remaining parts taken from reference TRBV28 and TRBJ1-1, reads DVKVTQSSRYLVKRTGEKVFLECVQDMDHENMFWYRQDPGLGLRLIYFSYDVKMKEKGDIPEGYSVSREKKERFSLILESASTNQTSMYLCASSLSAGGNTEAFFGQGTRLTVV.

The chain combines TRBV18 with TRBJ2-7, with 8 bases fitting TRBD2. Germline V gene lookup returns CDR1 KGHSH and CDR2 LQKENI. CDR3 length: 16 residues. V dropped 6 bases and J dropped 0; count of bases not matched to a gene: 10. The CDR3 spells CASSSSGGSGSYEQYF. The CDR3 bases are TGTGCCAGCTCGTCCTCGGGGGGGAGCGGCTCCTACGAGCAGTACTTC.